These T cell receptor beta chains were read from a single sample in a study of blood T cell repertoires in COVID-19. The repertoire was sequenced with immunoSEQ multiplex PCR; TCRdb's copy has only in-frame clones and lacks some. The sample shows tens of thousands of clones, around four fifths of them seen only once. Sequencing was carried out using peripheral blood. All receptors come from a man aged 65 to 79 with acute or convalescent COVID-19. Both conserved end residues are part of each CDR3. Fields, in order: V gene, J gene, clone size, D gene, CDR3 DNA, CDR3 protein. D genes are given only for firm matches. Some rows mark clone size as missing; the rest say once, few, many or name a class of expanded clone.

TRBV24-1	TRBJ2-2	-	-	TGTGCCACCAGATCAGCGGAGCGGACCGGGGAGCTGTTTTTT	CATRSAERTGELFF
TRBV9	TRBJ2-1	-	TRBD1	TGTGCCAGCAGCGTAGAGACAGGGACCTACAATGAGCAGTTCTTC	CASSVETGTYNEQFF
TRBV3-1/TRBV3-2	TRBJ2-2	-	-	TGTGCCAGCAGCCAAGATATCCGCGCGGCCGGGGAGCTGTTTTTT	CASSQDIRAAGELFF
TRBV3-1/TRBV3-2	TRBJ2-3	-	TRBD2	TGTGCCAGCAGCCAAGATTGTCTAGCGGGGGGATTAGATACGCAGTATTTT	CASSQDCLAGGLDTQYF
TRBV7-2	TRBJ2-1	-	-	TGTGCCAGCAGCCGGGAACACAATGAGCAGTTCTTC	CASSREHNEQFF
TRBV15	TRBJ2-5	-	-	TGTGCCACCAGCAGAGGTCCCAACAGGGAAGAGACCCAGTACTTC	CATSRGPNREETQYF
TRBV7-2	TRBJ1-5	few	-	TGTGCCAGCAGCTTAGCAGCAGGGAACAGCAATCAGCCCCAGCATTTT	CASSLAAGNSNQPQHF
TRBV6-1	TRBJ2-5	few	TRBD1	TGTGCCAGCAGTGACAACGCACAGGGGCAATGGGAGACCCAGTACTTC	CASSDNAQGQWETQYF
TRBV2	TRBJ2-7	-	TRBD1	TGTGCCAGCAGTAGAATGACTACTGGACAGGGGAGCTACGAGCAGTACTTC	CASSRMTTGQGSYEQYF
TRBV24-1	TRBJ2-3	-	TRBD1	TGTGCCACCAGTGATTCCCGGACAGGGGGAAGCACAGATACGCAGTATTTT	CATSDSRTGGSTDTQYF
TRBV3-1/TRBV3-2	TRBJ1-6	-	-	TGTGCCAGCAGCCTACAGAGATATAATTCACCCCTCCACTTT	CASSLQRYNSPLHF
TRBV12-3/TRBV12-4	TRBJ2-3	-	-	TGTGCCAGCAGTTTCGGGTCGAGAGATACGCAGTATTTT	CASSFGSRDTQYF
TRBV7-9	TRBJ1-2	-	-	TGTGCCAGCAGCGGAGTTGGCTACACCTTC	CASSGVGYTF
TRBV6-5	TRBJ1-1	-	TRBD1	TGTGCCAGCAGGGGGACAGTCGGGCAGGAAGCTTTCTTT	CASRGTVGQEAFF
TRBV13	TRBJ1-3	once	TRBD1	TGTGCCAGCAGCTACACAGGGGACTCTGGAAACACCATATATTTT	CASSYTGDSGNTIYF